A selection of T cell receptor beta chains follows, all from one sample in a study of B cell selection in AIRE deficiency. Clones were sequenced by immunoSEQ multiplex PCR, and TCRdb holds only the in-frame ones, with some missing. Among fewer than 25,000 clones listed, approximately 96% were seen once. The sequencing input was CD4+CD127+ conventional T cells sorted from PBMCs. The receptors originated from a human donor in good health. CDR3s leave out the opening cysteine and the closing phenylalanine or tryptophan.

v_call	j_call	cdr3_length	cdr3_aa
TRBV5-1	TRBJ2-3	11	ASTPGGTDTQY
TRBV19	TRBJ2-7	10	ASSGGTYEQY
TRBV19	TRBJ2-5	12	ASSILGTQETQY
TRBV9	TRBJ1-2	14	ASSVGIGGFDYGYT
TRBV6-1	TRBJ2-1	11	ASSWDRAELQF
TRBV30	TRBJ2-7	13	AWSGAGSPSYEQY
TRBV29-1	TRBJ1-1	12	SVGGTWRDTEAF
TRBV28	TRBJ1-6	14	ASSLPGQSYNSPLH
TRBV5-4	TRBJ2-3	16	ASSPATVGGPGGDTQY
TRBV9	TRBJ2-2	13	ASSPRTSFPGELF
TRBV6-5	TRBJ2-5	12	ASSYSGQGETQY
TRBV2	TRBJ1-4	13	ASRDRDTYNEKLF
TRBV2	TRBJ2-2	13	ASTQGDTYTGELF
TRBV5-1	TRBJ2-5	12	ASSLTDTQETQY
TRBV5-1	TRBJ1-5	13	ASSQGQGDNQPQH
TRBV10-3	TRBJ1-5	13	AISPDGLSNQPQH
TRBV10-3	TRBJ1-4	12	AISDRVSGEKLF
TRBV20-1	TRBJ1-1	9	SATVGARAF
TRBV6-5	TRBJ2-5	11	ASSYLRGETQY
TRBV28	TRBJ1-2	10	ASSLSGYGYT
TRBV11-3	TRBJ2-1	13	ASSSRQGGYNEQF
TRBV11-2	TRBJ1-2	15	ASSFWDLRGGNYGYT
TRBV18	TRBJ2-2	14	ASSPQRQGATGELF
TRBV19	TRBJ2-3	11	ASKNHATDTQY
TRBV6-5	TRBJ2-5	11	ASTRGQGGTQY
TRBV7-9	TRBJ1-1	13	ASSLDAPRVTEAF
TRBV2	TRBJ1-2	11	ASSNLRTAGYT
TRBV30	TRBJ2-3	13	AWSGTGAVTDTQY
TRBV6-5	TRBJ1-2	10	ASNPFRGGYT
TRBV6-5	TRBJ1-6	13	ASRGGTPYNSPLH
TRBV9	TRBJ2-3	12	ASSVWWGTDTQY
TRBV2	TRBJ1-2	11	ASSAGTPYGYT
TRBV18	TRBJ1-3	14	ASSPLDSYSGNTIY
TRBV6-6	TRBJ1-6	13	ASTAGNSYNSPLH
TRBV25-1	TRBJ1-5	12	ASSGQGGGQPQH
TRBV19	TRBJ1-5	10	ASQGNNQPQH
TRBV19	TRBJ1-2	13	ASSPLQGGSYGYT
TRBV7-6	TRBJ2-3	16	ASSSGLAGVSSTDTQY
TRBV6-1	TRBJ2-5	10	ASSLYQETQY
TRBV6-6	TRBJ2-5	10	ASSYVQETQY